These 13 T cell receptor beta chains came from one sample sequenced in a study of blood T cells in healthy people across ages (dated by TCRdb to 2014 to 2015). To prepare the library, 5' RACE was applied. The sequencing machine was an Illumina HiSeq 2500. A second PCR of roughly 6 to 11 cycles was run with a J-beta primer mix and a sample-barcoded 5' primer. TCRdb reworked the public reads: Q25 trimming with fastp, MiXCR clone assembly, productive beta chains retained. Rows are combined by CDR3 protein, so each entry shows the most common genes and DNA. Here the sample has about 1,500,000 distinct CDR3 sequences; roughly 40% occur a single time. Roughly 7.9% of the sample lies in the top ten. What was sequenced was blood. The receptors come from a young woman in good health.

The table lists this clonotype with a few counts. This chain links TRBV5-1 with TRBJ2-3; D gene ambiguous. With 0 bases removed from V and 2 bases from J, the gap between germline ends came to 10 bases. CDR1 and CDR2 from the germline V gene are SGHRS and YFSETQ. The CDR3 length is 15 residues. The CDR3 DNA is TGCGCCAGCAGCTTGGCGATATCAATCACAGATACGCAGTATTTT. Translated: CASSLAISITDTQYF.

This clonotype was recorded only once. The chain couples TRBV12-3 or TRBV12-4 to TRBJ2-1; possibly TRBD2 for D (6 bases). There are 15 residues in the CDR3. Trimming left V 5 bases short and J 3 bases short, with 14 bases between. CDR3 nucleotide sequence: TGTGCCAGCAGTACCAGACGCGGGATCTACAATGAGCAGTTCTTC. Its translation: CASSTRRGIYNEQFF.

This clonotype was recorded a few times. The chain uses TRBV3-1 and TRBJ2-7, with TRBD1 matching over 7 bases. The CDR3 is 15 residues long. Germline CDR1 reads LGHDT; CDR2 reads YNNKEL (reference sequence). J was trimmed by 0 bases and V by 4 bases; bases with no gene match: 6. The CDR3 nucleotides are TGTGCCAGCAGCCCGTGGCACAGGGGCTCCTACGAGCAGTACTTC. Protein product: CASSPWHRGSYEQYF.

The chain is built from TRBV14 and TRBJ2-7; 9 nucleotides align to TRBD2. The CDR3 contains 16 residues. The germline V gene encodes CDR1 SGHDN and CDR2 FVKESK. V dropped 4 bases and J dropped 0; count of bases not matched to a gene: 7. The CDR3 loop reads CASSPIAGEVSYEQYF. CDR3 in DNA: TGTGCCAGCAGCCCAATAGCGGGAGAGGTCTCCTACGAGCAGTACTTC. Full variable domain (outside the CDR3, taken from reference TRBV14 and TRBJ2-7): EAGVTQFPSHSVIEKGQTVTLRCDPISGHDNLYWYRRVMGKEIKFLLHFVKESKQDESGMPNNRFLAERTGGTYSTLKVQPAELEDSGVYFCASSPIAGEVSYEQYFGPGTRLTVT.

The chain recombines TRBV7-2 with TRBJ2-7; the D gene is possibly TRBD2 (6 bases). Deletions cut 5 bases from V and 7 bases from J, with 24 bases between. In germline, CDR1 is SGHTA, CDR2 FQGNSA. This CDR3 is 16 amino acids long. In DNA, the CDR3 is TGTGCCAGCAGCCCCTTGGGCGGGAACATTTACAATGAGCAGTACTTC. Protein product: CASSPLGGNIYNEQYF. The whole variable domain, filled in from reference TRBV7-2 and TRBJ2-7, reads GAGVSQSPSNKVTEKGKDVELRCDPISGHTALYWYRQSLGQGLEFLIYFQGNSAPDKSGLPSDRFSAERTGGSVSTLTIQRTQQEDSAVYLCASSPLGGNIYNEQYFGPGTRLTVT.

This clonotype was seen only a few times. The genes are TRBV7-2 and TRBJ1-1; no firm D call. From germline, CDR1 is SGHTA and CDR2 FQGNSA. This CDR3 is 11 amino acids long. Trimming stripped 10 bases from V and 10 bases from J, with 16 bases between. The CDR3 nucleotides read TGTGCCATCCCAGCGGGAACGGGAGCTTTCTTT. Amino acid sequence: CAIPAGTGAFF.

The CDR3 DNA sequence: TGTGCCAGCAGTTACTCGTTCAACACTGAAGCTTTCTTT. This gives the protein CASSYSFNTEAFF. The rearrangement joins TRBV6-5 to TRBJ1-1; D is unresolved. The CDR3 consists of 13 residues. The V gene lost 0 bases and the J gene lost 2 bases, with 4 bases spanning the gap. Germline V CDR1 and CDR2: MNHEY, SVGAGI.

This CDR3 reads CASSLNPSSTDTQYF. The CDR3 DNA follows: TGTGCCAGCAGCTTAAACCCCTCTAGCACAGATACGCAGTATTTT. The chain employs TRBV7-2 and TRBJ2-3; D gene uncertain. V was clipped by 2 bases and J by 0 bases, with 9 bases between them. Germline V gene sequence: CDR1 SGHTA, CDR2 FQGNSA. This CDR3 is 15 amino acids long.

The rearrangement links TRBV20-1 to TRBJ1-1, with 7 bases matching TRBD1. Germline V gene sequence: CDR1 DFQATT, CDR2 SNEGSKA (reference sequence). The CDR3 length is 17 residues. The ends lost 2 bases at V and 0 bases at J; junction bases unmatched: 12. The CDR3 DNA reads as TGCAGTGCTAGAATTTCCCCGGACAGGCCCATGAACACTGAAGCTTTCTTT. As protein: CSARISPDRPMNTEAFF.

The CDR3 DNA reads as TGTGCCAGCAGTAGGTTTAGCGTGTCCTACAATGAGCAGTTCTTC. Translated, it gives CASSRFSVSYNEQFF. This rearrangement joins TRBV11-2 to TRBJ2-1; the D gene is possibly TRBD2 (5 bases). Germline CDR1 SGHAT, CDR2 FQNNGV. Trimming cost V 6 bases and J 1 base, with 13 bases left between them. The CDR3 has 15 residues.

This clonotype was detected a few times. The genes are TRBV6-2 or TRBV6-3 and TRBJ1-2; D not certain. Trimming left V 6 bases short and J 8 bases short, with 16 bases between. In germline, CDR1 is MNHEY, CDR2 SVGEGT. This CDR3 is built from 13 residues. The DNA for the CDR3 is TGTGCCAGCAGCCCCAATGATTTCGTGGGCTACACCTTC. Residues: CASSPNDFVGYTF.

The chain combines TRBV5-1 with TRBJ2-1; 8 bases match TRBD2. This CDR3 comprises 17 residues. V dropped 2 bases and J dropped 0; count of bases not matched to a gene: 7. Germline values: CDR1 SGHRS, CDR2 YFSETQ. CDR3 DNA: TGCGCCAGCAGCTTCGGCAGCGGGGGTGGCTCCTACAATGAGCAGTTCTTC. Amino acids: CASSFGSGGGSYNEQFF.

This clonotype was seen a handful of times. The chain employs TRBV14 and TRBJ1-2; no firm D call. Germline loops: CDR1 SGHDN, CDR2 FVKESK. Trimming removed 3 bases at V and 2 bases at J, with 10 bases between. The CDR3 has 14 amino acids. CDR3 in DNA: TGTGCCAGCAGCCAGAAGTCGGGAAACTATGGCTACACCTTC. It is translated as CASSQKSGNYGYTF.